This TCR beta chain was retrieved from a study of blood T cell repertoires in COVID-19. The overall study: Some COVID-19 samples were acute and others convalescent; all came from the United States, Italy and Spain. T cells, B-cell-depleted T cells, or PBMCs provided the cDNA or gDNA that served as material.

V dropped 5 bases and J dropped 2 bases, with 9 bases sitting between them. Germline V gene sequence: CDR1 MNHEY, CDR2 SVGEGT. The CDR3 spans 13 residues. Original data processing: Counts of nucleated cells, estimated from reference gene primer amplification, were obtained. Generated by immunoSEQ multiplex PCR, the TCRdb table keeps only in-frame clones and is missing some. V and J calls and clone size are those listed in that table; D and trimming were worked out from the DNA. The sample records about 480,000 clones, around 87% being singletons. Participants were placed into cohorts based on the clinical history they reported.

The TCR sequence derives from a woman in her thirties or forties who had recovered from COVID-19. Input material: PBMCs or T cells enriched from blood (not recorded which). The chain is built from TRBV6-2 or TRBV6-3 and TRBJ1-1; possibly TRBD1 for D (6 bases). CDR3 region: CASSNRVNTEAFF. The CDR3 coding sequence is TGTGCCAGCAGTAACAGGGTAAACACTGAAGCTTTCTTT.